This TCR beta chain was captured in a study of T cells in Graves' hyperthyroidism and ophthalmopathy. RNA transcripts served as the template for amplifying TCR beta CDR3 regions. HTBI primers were the set used in a first-round RT-PCR of the TCR CDR3. TCRdb re-analysed the multiplex PCR reads in MiXCR, keeping a single row per CDR3 protein. The sample consists of over 300,000 distinct CDR3 sequences, approximately 15% of them appearing once. J lost 6 bases, V lost 3 bases, and 9 bases had no gene match. CDR1 and CDR2 (germline): LNHDA, SQIVND (reference sequence). The CDR3 length is 15 residues. This clonotype was seen only a few times.

Sequencing used blood. This receptor was obtained from a woman in her sixties or seventies with Graves' hyperthyroidism. This chain joins TRBV19 and TRBJ2-7, with 9 bases identical to TRBD2. CDR3 DNA sequence: TGTGCCAGTAGTATTACGGTAGCGGGAGATAGCGAGCAGTACTTC. The encoded protein is CASSITVAGDSEQYF.